The rows below give T cell receptor beta chains drawn from one sample of a study of identical twins. TCRdb redid the calling of the 5' RACE reads with MiXCR, one entry per CDR3 protein. Among under 300,000 distinct CDR3 sequences listed, about 8.9% were seen once. These data were also reused for a study on yellow fever vaccine responses in identical twins.

Sequenced input: CD8+ T cells sorted from blood. The receptors stem from a woman younger than 35 in good health. The CDR3 runs from the conserved cysteine through the conserved F or W. The order of the fields is CDR3 length, D gene, clone size, J gene, V gene, CDR3 protein, CDR3 DNA. D genes are given only for firm matches. Size is stated for part of the rows, as once, few or many counts, or as a class when the clone is expanded.

15 | NA | many | TRBJ2-7 | TRBV20-1 | CSATVLANSSYEQYF | TGCAGTGCTACTGTTCTAGCGAACAGCTCCTACGAGCAGTACTTC
14 | NA | few | TRBJ2-7 | TRBV27 | CASSFGTELGEQYF | TGTGCCAGCAGTTTCGGGACCGAGCTAGGGGAGCAGTACTTC
14 | NA | many | TRBJ2-1 | TRBV20-1 | CSARDSTSYKEQFF | TGCAGTGCTAGAGATAGCACTAGTTATAAAGAGCAGTTCTTC
11 | NA | few | TRBJ2-1 | TRBV7-2 | CASSSGWSKFF | TGTGCCAGCAGCTCAGGGTGGTCAAAGTTCTTC
15 | TRBD1 | many | TRBJ1-6 | TRBV25-1 | CASSGRDRYNSPLHF | TGTGCCAGCAGTGGCAGGGACAGATATAATTCACCCCTCCACTTT
13 | NA | few | TRBJ2-7 | TRBV4-2 | CASSQDEGELQYF | TGTGCCAGCAGCCAAGACGAGGGCGAATTGCAGTACTTC
12 | NA | few | TRBJ2-7 | TRBV10-1 | CASSDVPTEQYF | TGCGCCAGCAGTGATGTCCCGACAGAGCAGTACTTC
15 | NA | many | TRBJ2-7 | TRBV4-3 | CASSQDRGGTYEQYF | TGCGCCAGCAGCCAAGATAGGGGCGGAACCTACGAGCAGTACTTC
15 | NA | NA | TRBJ2-7 | TRBV7-9 | CASSLADESSYEQYF | TGTGCCAGCAGCTTAGCAGATGAAAGCTCCTACGAGCAGTACTTC
11 | NA | many | TRBJ2-1 | TRBV7-6 | CASSPGLHQFF | TGTGCCAGCAGCCCGGGACTGCACCAGTTCTTC
14 | TRBD1 | NA | TRBJ2-7 | TRBV20-1 | CSAPTPGQGYEQYF | TGCAGTGCCCCGACCCCGGGACAGGGGTACGAGCAGTACTTC
13 | NA | many | TRBJ1-1 | TRBV29-1 | CSSSGGANTEAFF | TGCAGCTCCAGCGGTGGTGCGAACACTGAAGCTTTCTTT
16 | TRBD2 | NA | TRBJ2-7 | TRBV7-2 | CASSAFPGGRNYEQYF | TGTGCCAGCAGCGCATTTCCGGGAGGCCGAAACTACGAGCAGTACTTC
17 | NA | few | TRBJ2-6 | TRBV7-9 | CASRDSYSDSGANVLTF | TGTGCCAGCAGAGACAGTTACAGCGACTCTGGGGCCAACGTCCTGACTTTC
15 | NA | many | TRBJ2-1 | TRBV12-3/TRBV12-4 | CASSLGGPSYNEQFF | TGTGCCAGCAGTTTAGGTGGACCTTCCTACAATGAGCAGTTCTTC
15 | NA | many | TRBJ2-7 | TRBV4-3 | CASSQGSGTQYEQYF | TGCGCCAGCAGCCAAGGCTCCGGGACCCAGTACGAGCAGTACTTC
15 | NA | few | TRBJ2-1 | TRBV6-1 | CASLPRRDSYNEQFF | TGTGCCAGCCTTCCCCGGCGGGACTCCTACAATGAGCAGTTCTTC
15 | TRBD1 | once | TRBJ2-5 | TRBV6-5 | CASSYAGTEQETQYF | TGTGCCAGCAGTTACGCCGGGACAGAACAAGAGACCCAGTACTTC
10 | NA | many | TRBJ2-1 | TRBV2 | CASRGAEQFF | TGCGCCAGCAGGGGTGCTGAGCAGTTCTTC
13 | NA | many | TRBJ2-7 | TRBV24-1 | CATSPGPHYEQYF | TGTGCCACCAGTCCCGGGCCGCACTACGAGCAGTACTTC
16 | NA | many | TRBJ2-3 | TRBV9 | CASSSSGGARTDTQYF | TGTGCCAGCAGTTCCTCAGGGGGGGCTCGCACAGATACGCAGTATTTT
13 | NA | NA | TRBJ1-1 | TRBV15 | CATSRGMSSEAFF | TGTGCCACCAGCAGAGGGATGAGTTCTGAAGCTTTCTTT
16 | TRBD2 | few | TRBJ2-1 | TRBV25-1 | CASSARLAFTYNEQFF | TGTGCCAGCAGTGCCCGACTAGCGTTTACCTACAATGAGCAGTTCTTC
15 | NA | NA | TRBJ2-5 | TRBV7-9 | CASSKPMGPEETQYF | TGTGCCAGCAGCAAACCAATGGGCCCAGAGGAGACCCAGTACTTC
17 | TRBD2 | NA | TRBJ2-3 | TRBV10-3 | CAISSIGSRELADTQYF | TGTGCCATCAGTTCCATTGGCTCGCGGGAGTTGGCAGATACGCAGTATTTT
15 | NA | many | TRBJ1-6 | TRBV4-3 | CASSQDRGAGSPLHF | TGCGCCAGCAGCCAAGATCGAGGGGCAGGGTCACCCCTCCACTTT
16 | NA | NA | TRBJ2-1 | TRBV19 | CASRIEVGSTYNEQFF | TGTGCCAGTAGAATAGAGGTAGGGAGTACCTACAATGAGCAGTTCTTC
15 | NA | many | TRBJ2-2 | TRBV7-3 | CASSLTTQGSGELFF | TGTGCCAGCAGCTTAACCACCCAGGGATCCGGGGAGCTGTTTTTT
15 | NA | many | TRBJ2-1 | TRBV6-2/TRBV6-3 | CASSYEGGSYNEQFF | TGTGCCAGCAGTTACGAGGGTGGGTCCTACAATGAGCAGTTCTTC
14 | TRBD1 | many | TRBJ1-5 | TRBV7-2 | CASSYDRGNQPQHF | TGTGCCAGCAGCTACGACAGGGGTAATCAGCCCCAGCATTTT
17 | TRBD2 | few | TRBJ2-3 | TRBV7-9 | CASSLGGLAGYTDTQYF | TGTGCCAGCAGCTTAGGCGGGCTAGCGGGCTACACAGATACGCAGTATTTT
15 | NA | many | TRBJ2-5 | TRBV4-3 | CASSQDRTGWETQYF | TGCGCCAGCAGCCAAGATCGAACAGGGTGGGAGACCCAGTACTTC
14 | TRBD2 | few | TRBJ2-7 | TRBV20-1 | CSPGEAGDSYEQYF | TGCAGTCCCGGGGAAGCGGGAGATAGCTACGAGCAGTACTTC
13 | NA | NA | TRBJ2-3 | TRBV28 | CASSLPLGSTQYF | TGTGCCAGCAGTCTACCACTGGGGTCTACGCAGTATTTT